These 22 T cell receptor beta chains share one sample of origin, sequenced in a study of OX40 agonist ivuxolimab in advanced cancers. TCRdb keeps only in-frame clones here, not all; method: immunoSEQ multiplex PCR. The repertoire holds 30,000 to 40,000 clones, roughly 80% seen once, with about 2.7% in the top ten. The material was CD4+ or CD8+ T cells sorted from blood, obtained in a trial of the OX40 agonist ivuxolimab. All receptors come from an adult with an advanced solid tumor such as melanoma, head and neck, liver or kidney cancer.

The chain recombines TRBV28 with TRBJ2-7; 7 bases are shared with TRBD2. From germline, CDR1 is MDHEN and CDR2 SYDVKM. The CDR3 length is 12 residues. J gave up 2 bases and V 10 bases, and 5 bases lay outside the gene matches. The CDR3, as DNA: TGTGCCACCCTAGCGGAACCCTACGAGCAGTACTTC. Its translation: CATLAEPYEQYF. Full variable domain (rest looked up from reference TRBV28 and TRBJ2-7): DVKVTQSSRYLVKRTGEKVFLECVQDMDHENMFWYRQDPGLGLRLIYFSYDVKMKEKGDIPEGYSVSREKKERFSLILESASTNQTSMYLCATLAEPYEQYFGPGTRLTVT.

The chain is built from TRBV7-6 and TRBJ2-1, with D possibly matching TRBD2 (6 bases). CDR3 size: 14 residues. Trimming shortened V by 2 bases and J by 8 bases, and 13 bases separated the two germline ends. Germline values: CDR1 SGHVS, CDR2 FNYEAQ. The CDR3 DNA sequence: TGTGCCAGCAGCTTATCCTGGGGGGACTATGAGCAGTTCTTC. This translates into CASSLSWGDYEQFF. Full variable domain (missing parts from reference TRBV7-6 and TRBJ2-1): GAGVSQSPRYKVTKRGQDVALRCDPISGHVSLYWYRQALGQGPEFLTYFNYEAQQDKSGLPNDRFSAERPEGSISTLTIQRTEQRDSAMYRCASSLSWGDYEQFFGPGTRLTVL.

This sequence joins TRBV4-1 and TRBJ1-2; D is perhaps TRBD1 (6 bases). The CDR3 loop spans 16 amino acids. Looked up from germline, CDR1 is MGHRA and CDR2 is YSYEKL. Between the trimmed V and J ends, which lost 1 base and 0 bases, there was a span of 12 bases. CDR3 protein: CASSQATGQANYGYTF. The CDR3 nucleotides read TGCGCCAGCAGCCAAGCGACGGGACAAGCTAACTATGGCTACACCTTC.

The table lists this clone with a few counts. The CDR3: CASSQYPLKGFYEQYF. CDR3 bases: TGCGCCAGCAGCCAATACCCCTTGAAGGGATTTTACGAGCAGTACTTC. The chain carries TRBV4-3 and TRBJ2-7; D call uncertain. The CDR3 consists of 16 residues. Trimming removed 2 bases from V and 4 bases from J, with 18 bases in between. The germline V gene encodes CDR1 LGHNA and CDR2 YSLEER.

The V and J genes are TRBV28 and TRBJ1-4; 7 nucleotides match TRBD1. CDR3 size: 15 residues. J was trimmed by 2 bases and V by 3 bases; bases with no gene match: 3. In germline, CDR1 is MDHEN, CDR2 SYDVKM. The CDR3 protein is CASSFTGATNEKLFF. In DNA, the CDR3 is TGTGCCAGCAGTTTCACAGGGGCGACTAATGAAAAACTGTTTTTT. Full variable domain (missing parts from reference TRBV28 and TRBJ1-4): DVKVTQSSRYLVKRTGEKVFLECVQDMDHENMFWYRQDPGLGLRLIYFSYDVKMKEKGDIPEGYSVSREKKERFSLILESASTNQTSMYLCASSFTGATNEKLFFGSGTQLSVL.

This clone showed up just a few times. The gene calls are TRBV7-2 and TRBJ2-5; 8 nucleotides agree with TRBD2. The CDR3 has 14 amino acids. J lost 4 bases, V lost 1 base, and 2 bases had no gene match. CDR1 and CDR2 from the germline V gene are SGHTA and FQGNSA. The CDR3 sequence: CASSLVSGRETQYF. The CDR3 DNA is TGTGCCAGCAGCTTAGTAAGCGGGAGAGAGACCCAGTACTTC.

About this clone itself: A read error may account for a junction end that differs from germline. The gene calls are TRBV7-7 and TRBJ2-3; TRBD2 is a possible D gene (5 bases). The V gene's germline CDR1 is SSHAT and CDR2 FNYEAQ (reference sequence). The CDR3 sequence is 16 residues long. The CDR3 here is CASSPDGVGGTDTQYF. The DNA of the CDR3 is TGTGCTAGCAGCCCCGACGGGGTGGGCGGCACAGATACGCAGTATTTT. Full variable domain (remainder filled in from reference TRBV7-7 and TRBJ2-3): GAGVSQSPRYKVTKRGQDVTLRCDPISSHATLYWYQQALGQGPEFLTYFNYEAQPDKSGLPSDRFSAERPEGSISTLTIQRTEQRDSAMYRCASSPDGVGGTDTQYFGPGTRLTVL.

The chain links TRBV5-1 to TRBJ1-3, with a tentative D call TRBD1 (5 bases). The germline CDR1 and CDR2 sequences are SGHRS and YFSETQ. Trimming pared 5 bases from V and 0 bases from J, leaving 9 bases between. The CDR3 totals 14 residues. The CDR3 here is CASRPGLSGNTIYF. In DNA, the CDR3 is TGCGCCAGCAGGCCAGGGCTCTCTGGAAACACCATATATTTT.

The CDR3 is CASSEQGTYNSPLHF. The CDR3 DNA is TGTGCCAGCAGTGAACAGGGAACCTATAATTCACCCCTCCACTTT. The chain combines TRBV2 with TRBJ1-6; the D gene is possibly TRBD1 (5 bases). Germline CDR1 is SNHLY and CDR2 is FYNNEI. This CDR3 has 15 amino acids. The V gene lost 2 bases and the J gene lost 2 bases, with 7 bases spanning the gap.

The chain recombines TRBV7-2 with TRBJ2-5, with 12 bases matching TRBD2. V was pared by 2 bases and J by 5 bases, with 9 bases of the junction left unmatched. This CDR3 is 17 amino acids long. The germline CDR1 and CDR2 sequences are SGHTA and FQGNSA. CDR3 sequence reads: CASSLLPSGGAGETQYF. The CDR3 bases are TGTGCCAGCAGCTTACTCCCTAGCGGGGGGGCTGGGGAGACCCAGTACTTC. Based on the CDR3 plus reference TRBV7-2 and TRBJ2-5, the full variable domain is GAGVSQSPSNKVTEKGKDVELRCDPISGHTALYWYRQSLGQGLEFLIYFQGNSAPDKSGLPSDRFSAERTGGSVSTLTIQRTQQEDSAVYLCASSLLPSGGAGETQYFGPGTRLLVL.

The CDR3 is CASSYDQLNSPLHF. Here the CDR3 DNA reads TGTGCCAGCAGTTACGATCAGCTCAATTCACCCCTCCACTTT. The chain employs TRBV6-5 and TRBJ1-6, with D hard to call. V dropped 2 bases and J dropped 7 bases, with 9 bases sitting between them. The germline V gene encodes CDR1 MNHEY and CDR2 SVGAGI. The CDR3 covers 14 residues.

The chain links TRBV30 to TRBJ1-2; D is perhaps TRBD1 (6 bases). The V gene's germline CDR1 is GTSNPN and CDR2 SVGIG (reference sequence). CDR3 length equals 13 residues. V was cut by 6 bases and J by 7 bases, with 18 bases left in between. Written as DNA, the CDR3 is TGTGCCTGCGCCCACAGGGAGGCGCTTGGCTACACCTTC. It encodes CACAHREALGYTF.

The chain recombines TRBV10-3 with TRBJ1-2; D possibly corresponds to TRBD1 (5 bases). Trimming left V 2 bases short and J 5 bases short, with 12 bases between. Germline V gives CDR1 ENHRY, CDR2 SYGVKD. CDR3 size: 14 residues. CDR3 amino acids: CAISEDSFRYGYTF. The CDR3 DNA sequence: TGTGCCATCAGTGAGGACAGTTTTAGGTATGGCTACACCTTC.

V and J are TRBV11-2 and TRBJ2-2; D perhaps matches TRBD2 (6 bases). The CDR3 is 13 residues long. Germline V gives CDR1 SGHAT, CDR2 FQNNGV. The ends were cut back, 5 bases at V and 5 bases at J, with 9 bases in the middle. CDR3 sequence: CASSRGWTGELFF. The CDR3 region has the DNA TGTGCCAGCAGCCGGGGGTGGACCGGGGAGCTGTTTTTT.

The chain is built from TRBV30 and TRBJ1-2; D perhaps matches TRBD1 (6 bases). V dropped 0 bases and J dropped 6 bases, with 17 bases sitting between them. This CDR3 is 15 amino acids long. Germline CDR1 reads GTSNPN; CDR2 reads SVGIG (reference sequence). CDR3 DNA: TGTGCCTGGAGTGTACAAGTGACAGGAAGAAATGGCTACACCTTC. It codes for CAWSVQVTGRNGYTF. Based on the CDR3 plus reference TRBV30 and TRBJ1-2, the full variable domain is SQTIHQWPATLVQPVGSPLSLECTVEGTSNPNLYWYRQAAGRGLQLLFYSVGIGQISSEVPQNLSASRPQDRQFILSSKKLLLSDSGFYLCAWSVQVTGRNGYTFGSGTRLTVV.

This clone came up a few times. This sequence joins TRBV5-8 and TRBJ1-2; a possible D gene is TRBD1 (5 bases). The germline V gene has CDR1 SGHTS and CDR2 YDEGEE. CDR3 length: 14 residues. The germline V and J ends were trimmed by 7 bases and 14 bases, with 27 bases remaining between them. CDR3 nucleotide sequence: TGTGCCAGCCGATTCAAGGGGACTGGACGGTTTTGTACCTTC. Protein: CASRFKGTGRFCTF. Together with reference TRBV5-8 and TRBJ1-2, the CDR3 gives the full variable domain: EAGVTQSPTHLIKTRGQQATLRCSPISGHTSVYWYQQALGLGLQFLLWYDEGEERNRGNFPPRFSGRQFPNYSSELNVNALELEDSALYLCASRFKGTGRFCTFGSGTRLTVV.

This chain connects TRBV7-9 to TRBJ2-2, with a tentative D call TRBD2 (5 bases). The germline V gene has CDR1 SEHNR and CDR2 FQNEAQ (reference sequence). V lost 5 bases and J lost 6, with 16 bases in between. The CDR3 spans 15 residues. The CDR3 region is CASSIDTLEAGELFF. The DNA of the CDR3 is TGTGCCAGCAGCATCGACACTTTGGAGGCCGGGGAGCTGTTTTTT.

The chain uses TRBV4-2 and TRBJ2-1; possible D gene TRBD2, 5 bases. The CDR3 runs 17 residues. Trimming took off 2 bases at V and 2 bases at J, with 16 bases between the two ends. Germline V gives CDR1 LGHNA, CDR2 YNFKEQ. CDR3 in amino acids: CASSQSRVGSTYNEQFF. CDR3 bases: TGTGCCAGCAGCCAATCGAGGGTAGGGTCCACCTACAATGAGCAGTTCTTC.

The CDR3 loop reads CSVLGQGEYEQYF. In DNA, the CDR3 is TGCAGCGTTCTTGGACAGGGAGAATACGAGCAGTACTTC. The chain joins TRBV29-1 to TRBJ2-7; TRBD1 matches at 8 bases. Germline-derived CDR1 and CDR2 are SQVTM and ANQGSEA. Trimming removed 5 bases from V and 4 bases from J; junction bases left unmatched: 7. This CDR3 contains 13 residues.

V usage is TRBV9 and J usage is TRBJ2-2; 8 nucleotides align to TRBD2. The CDR3 is 17 residues long. V lost 4 bases and J lost 1; bases outside the gene matches: 9. Germline values: CDR1 SGDLS, CDR2 YYNGEE. The CDR3 DNA follows: TGTGCCAGCAGCCCCCCCCGGACTAGCCTGAACACCGGGGAGCTGTTTTTT. This sequence encodes CASSPPRTSLNTGELFF.

In DNA, the CDR3 is TGTGCCAGCAGTCCTGGATGGGGGGGGCAGGGCAATCAGCCCCAGCATTTT. It specifies CASSPGWGGQGNQPQHF. This chain uses TRBV28 with TRBJ1-5, with D perhaps TRBD1 (6 bases). V gave up 5 bases and J gave up 2 bases, with 19 bases separating them. The CDR3 runs 17 residues. Germline lookup yields CDR1 MDHEN and CDR2 SYDVKM. The full variable domain, its missing parts supplied by reference TRBV28 and TRBJ1-5, is DVKVTQSSRYLVKRTGEKVFLECVQDMDHENMFWYRQDPGLGLRLIYFSYDVKMKEKGDIPEGYSVSREKKERFSLILESASTNQTSMYLCASSPGWGGQGNQPQHFGDGTRLSIL.

This clone was seen more than once but under ten times. This chain uses TRBV5-1 with TRBJ1-6; D is possibly TRBD1 (5 bases). The CDR3 totals 14 residues. The V and J ends lost 0 bases and 10 bases respectively, with 11 bases between them. CDR1 and CDR2 from the germline V gene are SGHRS and YFSETQ. This CDR3 reads CASSLVPGQSPLHF. CDR3 nucleotides: TGCGCCAGCAGCTTGGTCCCAGGGCAATCACCCCTCCACTTT.